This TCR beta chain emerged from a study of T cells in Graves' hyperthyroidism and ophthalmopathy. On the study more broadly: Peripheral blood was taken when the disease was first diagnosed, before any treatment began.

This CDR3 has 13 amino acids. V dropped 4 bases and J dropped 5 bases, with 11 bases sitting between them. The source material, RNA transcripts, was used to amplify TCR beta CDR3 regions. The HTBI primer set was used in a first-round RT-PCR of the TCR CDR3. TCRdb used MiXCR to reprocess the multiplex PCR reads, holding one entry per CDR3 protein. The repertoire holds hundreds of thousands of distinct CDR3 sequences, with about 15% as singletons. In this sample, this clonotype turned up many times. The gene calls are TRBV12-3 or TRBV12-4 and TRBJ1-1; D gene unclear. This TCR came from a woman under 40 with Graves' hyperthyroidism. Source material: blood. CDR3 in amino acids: CASSYTVGTEAFF. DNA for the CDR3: TGTGCCAGCAGTTATACTGTGGGGACTGAAGCTTTCTTT.